This entry describes one T cell receptor beta chain. Its antigen is unknown. An end of the junction differs from the germline gene, which may be a read error. The data were obtained in a study of glioma-infiltrating T cells (dated by TCRdb to 2016 to 2017). A note on the overall study: The study sequenced TCR alpha- and beta-chain repertoires from glioma tissue, from non-neoplastic brain tissue and from matched peripheral blood mononuclear cells. To measure how far tissue and blood T-cell populations diverged, each tissue-infiltrating repertoire was compared against the peripheral blood repertoire of the same patient. Three low-grade glioma patients, 7 to 9 primary glioblastoma patients and three non-glioma patients contributing non-neoplastic brain tissue were included in the paired cohort.

TCR alpha and beta CDR3 regions were amplified with the iRepertoire nested amplicon-rescue multiplex PCR (arm-PCR) platform from RNA. The input for one-step reverse transcription and amplification was roughly 95-450 ng of either tissue mRNA or PBMC total RNA. Following bead purification, Illumina adapters were added by a secondary multiplex PCR, and libraries between 200 and 400 bp were gel-purified. Internal 6-nucleotide barcodes were carried by the libraries and were used for demultiplexing. Sequencing of the libraries was done on an Illumina MiSeq using 2x220 or 2x250 nucleotide paired-end reads. From the authors' description of their analysis: FLASH 1.2.11 was used to merge paired reads, and BWA-MEM then aligned the reads to the GRCh37 human genome before TRA and TRB reads were extracted. An IMGT-derived reference of cassette sequences and CDR3 motifs, with pseudogenes included, was used for V and J assignment. Three-frame translation of reads was performed, and productive CDR3s were defined as those with a C...FGXG motif and no stop codons. Unique combinations of V-J cassette pair and CDR3 amino acid sequence were defined as clonotypes. Hamming distance filtering was applied to reads, with thresholds set by the sequence error rate of each sample in mapped regions. TCRdb trimmed public reads at Q25 via fastp, called clones via MiXCR and kept in-frame beta chains. Each CDR3 protein gets just one entry, which takes the most common genes and DNA from the rows behind it. The V and J calls, along with clone size, are taken from TCRdb and not from the paper's own processing. This sample holds about 130,000 distinct CDR3 sequences; about 25% were observed only once. Roughly 29% of the sample belongs to the ten largest clones.

Taken from the germline V gene (reference sequence), the CDR1 and CDR2 loops are SEHNR and FQNEAQ. The CDR3 starts with the cysteine, ends with the phenylalanine, and has 14 residues. Of the read, only the CDR3 DNA is kept; its 42 bases are in frame from base 1. Overall results and qualifications from the work: VJ-independent divergence between tissue and blood was lower than expected in non-neoplastic patients but higher than expected in all gliomas, particularly low-grade gliomas. Group comparisons were based on small numbers of patients: three non-neoplastic, three low-grade glioma and about eight glioblastoma patients. Tissue and blood shared very few CDR3 sequences, a result attributed to high CDR3 diversity and limited sampling.

The V and J genes are TRBV7-9 and TRBJ1-5; too little of a D gene remains to name it. This TCR was recovered from a human donor with low-grade glioma or glioblastoma, undergoing nonglioma brain surgery, or in good health (not recorded which). Sequencing used glioma tissue, nonneoplastic brain tissue, or PBMCs (not recorded which). The CDR3 reads as follows: CASSLAVGNQPQHF. The DNA sequence is as follows: TGTGCCAGCAGTTTAGCGGTAGGCAATCAGCCCCAGCATTTT.